The T cell receptor (beta chain) described here comes from a study of cytomegalovirus exposure and HLA in healthy donors. General study results and limits: The authors enumerated around 150 TCR beta chains as linked to cytomegalovirus.

60 Vbeta and 13 Jbeta primers were used in PCR. Profiled with immunoSEQ multiplex PCR; TCRdb holds only in-frame clones, not every one. The sample shows about 120,000 clones, less than 90% of them seen only once. This clone has a handful of counts. Antigen unknown. Trimming left V 0 bases short and J 8 bases short, with 17 bases between. CDR1 is MNHEY and CDR2 is SMNVEV in the germline V gene (reference sequence). CDR3 length: 16 residues. Sequencing used PBMCs. The sequence was obtained from a man younger than 30 in good health and CMV-seropositive. The chain is built from TRBV27 and TRBJ2-1; a possible D gene is TRBD1 (6 bases). Here the CDR3 DNA reads TGTGCCAGCAGTTTATCGGACAGTTTCTATTGGGATGAGCAGTTCTTC. It yields the protein CASSLSDSFYWDEQFF.